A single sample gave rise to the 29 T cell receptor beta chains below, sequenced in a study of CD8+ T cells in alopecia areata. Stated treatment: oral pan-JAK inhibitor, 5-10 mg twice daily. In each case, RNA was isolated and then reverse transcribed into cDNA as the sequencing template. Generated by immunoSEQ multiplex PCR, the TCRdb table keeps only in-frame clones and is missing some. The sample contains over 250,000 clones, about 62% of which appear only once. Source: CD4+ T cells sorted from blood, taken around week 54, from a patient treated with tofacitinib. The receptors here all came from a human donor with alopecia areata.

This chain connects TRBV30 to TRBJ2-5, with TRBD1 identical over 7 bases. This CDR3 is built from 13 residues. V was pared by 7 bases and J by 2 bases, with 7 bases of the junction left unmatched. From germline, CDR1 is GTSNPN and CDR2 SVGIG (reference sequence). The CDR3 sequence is CASTGTAQETQYF. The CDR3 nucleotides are TGTGCCTCCACTGGGACAGCGCAAGAGACCCAGTACTTC. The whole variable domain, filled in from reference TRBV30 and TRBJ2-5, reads SQTIHQWPATLVQPVGSPLSLECTVEGTSNPNLYWYRQAAGRGLQLLFYSVGIGQISSEVPQNLSASRPQDRQFILSSKKLLLSDSGFYLCASTGTAQETQYFGPGTRLLVL.

CDR3 amino acids: CASSPGRLNTEAFF. In nucleotides, the CDR3 is TGTGCCAGCAGCCCGGGACGGTTGAACACTGAAGCTTTCTTT. J is TRBJ1-1 and V is TRBV6-5; D may be TRBD1 (5 bases). This CDR3 region has 14 residues. The germline CDR1 and CDR2 sequences are MNHEY and SVGAGI. V lost 6 bases and J 0 bases, leaving 11 bases between the germline ends.

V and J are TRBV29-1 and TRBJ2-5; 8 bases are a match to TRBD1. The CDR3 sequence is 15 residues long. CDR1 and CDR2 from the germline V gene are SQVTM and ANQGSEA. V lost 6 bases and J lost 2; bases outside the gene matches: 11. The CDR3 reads CSVPPPTGGQETQYF. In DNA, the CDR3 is TGCAGCGTGCCCCCCCCCACAGGGGGTCAAGAGACCCAGTACTTC.

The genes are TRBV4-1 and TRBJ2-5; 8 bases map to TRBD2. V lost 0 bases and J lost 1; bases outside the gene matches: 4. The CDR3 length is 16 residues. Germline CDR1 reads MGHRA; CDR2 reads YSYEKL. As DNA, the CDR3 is TGCGCCAGCAGCCAAGAAGGCCTAGCGGGCCAAGAGACCCAGTACTTC. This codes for CASSQEGLAGQETQYF.

CDR3: CAWEGMNYGYTF. CDR3 DNA sequence: TGTGCCTGGGAGGGGATGAACTATGGCTACACCTTC. The chain is built from TRBV30 and TRBJ1-2; TRBD1 is a possible D gene (5 bases). The length of the CDR3 is 12 residues. Germline CDR1 reads GTSNPN; CDR2 reads SVGIG (reference sequence). The V gene lost 5 bases and the J gene lost 2 bases, with 9 bases spanning the gap.

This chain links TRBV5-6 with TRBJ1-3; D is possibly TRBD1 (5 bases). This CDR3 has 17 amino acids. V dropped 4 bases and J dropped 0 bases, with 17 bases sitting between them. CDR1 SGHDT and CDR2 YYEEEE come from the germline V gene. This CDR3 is CASSRLGPTTSGNTIYF. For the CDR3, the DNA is TGTGCCAGCAGCCGATTGGGACCAACTACCTCTGGAAACACCATATATTTT.

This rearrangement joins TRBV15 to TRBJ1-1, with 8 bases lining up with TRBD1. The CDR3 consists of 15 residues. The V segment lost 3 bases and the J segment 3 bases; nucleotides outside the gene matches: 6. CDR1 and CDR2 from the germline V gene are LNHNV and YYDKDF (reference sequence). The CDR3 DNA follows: TGTGCCACCAGCAGCGTTGGACAGGGAGACACTGAAGCTTTCTTT. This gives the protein CATSSVGQGDTEAFF.

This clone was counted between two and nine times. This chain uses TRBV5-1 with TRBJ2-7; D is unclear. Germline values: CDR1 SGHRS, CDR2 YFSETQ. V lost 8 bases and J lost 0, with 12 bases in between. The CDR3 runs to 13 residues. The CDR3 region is CASQGQASYEQYF. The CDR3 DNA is TGCGCCAGTCAAGGCCAGGCCTCCTACGAGCAGTACTTC. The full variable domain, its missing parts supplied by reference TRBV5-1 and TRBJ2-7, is KAGVTQTPRYLIKTRGQQVTLSCSPISGHRSVSWYQQTPGQGLQFLFEYFSETQRNKGNFPGRFSGRQFSNSRSEMNVSTLELGDSALYLCASQGQASYEQYFGPGTRLTVT.

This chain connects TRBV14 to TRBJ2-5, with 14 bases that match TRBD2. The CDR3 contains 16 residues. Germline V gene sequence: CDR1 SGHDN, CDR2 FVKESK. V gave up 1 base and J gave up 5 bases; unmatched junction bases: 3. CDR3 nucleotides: TGTGCCAGCAGCCAAGCGGGACTAGCGGGGGTGGAGACCCAGTACTTC. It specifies CASSQAGLAGVETQYF.

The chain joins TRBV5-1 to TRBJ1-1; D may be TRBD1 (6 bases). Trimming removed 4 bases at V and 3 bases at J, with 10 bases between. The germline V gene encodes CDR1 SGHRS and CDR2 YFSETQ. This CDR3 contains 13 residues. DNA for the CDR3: TGCGCCAGCAGCCCTGCAGGGGACACTGAAGCTTTCTTT. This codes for CASSPAGDTEAFF.

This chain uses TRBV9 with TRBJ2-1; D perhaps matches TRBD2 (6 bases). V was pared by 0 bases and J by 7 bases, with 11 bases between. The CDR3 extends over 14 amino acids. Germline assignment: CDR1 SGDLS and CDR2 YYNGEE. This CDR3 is CASSVATSGNEQFF. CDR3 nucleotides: TGTGCCAGCAGCGTAGCTACAAGCGGGAATGAGCAGTTCTTC.

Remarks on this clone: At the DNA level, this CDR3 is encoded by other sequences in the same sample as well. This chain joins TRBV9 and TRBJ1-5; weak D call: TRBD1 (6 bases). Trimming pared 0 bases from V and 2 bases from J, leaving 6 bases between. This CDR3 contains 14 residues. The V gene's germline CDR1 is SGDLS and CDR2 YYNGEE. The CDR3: CASSVEGGNQPQHF. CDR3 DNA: TGTGCCAGCAGCGTAGAGGGGGGCAATCAGCCCCAGCATTTT.

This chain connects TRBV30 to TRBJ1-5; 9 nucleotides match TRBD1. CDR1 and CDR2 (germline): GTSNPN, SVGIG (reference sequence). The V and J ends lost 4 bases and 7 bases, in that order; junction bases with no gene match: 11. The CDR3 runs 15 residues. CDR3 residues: CAWIPQGADDQPQHF. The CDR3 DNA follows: TGTGCCTGGATCCCACAGGGGGCGGACGACCAGCCCCAGCATTTT.

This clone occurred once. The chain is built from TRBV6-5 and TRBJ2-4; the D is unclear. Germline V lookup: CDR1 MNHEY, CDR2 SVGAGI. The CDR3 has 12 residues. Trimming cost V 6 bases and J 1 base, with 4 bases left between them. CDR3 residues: CASRGAKNIQYF. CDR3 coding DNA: TGTGCCAGCAGGGGCGCCAAAAACATTCAGTACTTC.

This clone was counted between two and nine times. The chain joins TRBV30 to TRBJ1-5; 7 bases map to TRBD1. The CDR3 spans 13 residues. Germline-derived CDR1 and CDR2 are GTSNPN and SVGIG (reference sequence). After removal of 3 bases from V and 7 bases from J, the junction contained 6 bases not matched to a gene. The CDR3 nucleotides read TGTGCCTGGAGAACAGGGGAAGGGCAGCCCCAGCATTTT. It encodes CAWRTGEGQPQHF.

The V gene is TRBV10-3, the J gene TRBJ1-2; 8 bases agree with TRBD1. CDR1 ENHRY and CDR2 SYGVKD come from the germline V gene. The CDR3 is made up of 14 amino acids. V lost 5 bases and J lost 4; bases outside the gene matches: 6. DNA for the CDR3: TGTGCCATCAGTCTCGGACAGGGCGTCTATGGCTACACCTTC. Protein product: CAISLGQGVYGYTF.

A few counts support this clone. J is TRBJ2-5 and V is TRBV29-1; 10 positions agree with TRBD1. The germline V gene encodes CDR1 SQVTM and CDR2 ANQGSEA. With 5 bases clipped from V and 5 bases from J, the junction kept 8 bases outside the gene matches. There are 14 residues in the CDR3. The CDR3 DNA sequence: TGCAGCGTTACCTCTGACAGGGGGCACGAGACCCAGTACTTC. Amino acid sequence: CSVTSDRGHETQYF.

DNA of the CDR3: TGTGCCTGGAGTGTTCCGGGCCCAAAAAGGGAGCAGTACTTC. Translation: CAWSVPGPKREQYF. This chain links TRBV30 with TRBJ2-7, with D uncertain. The CDR3 loop spans 14 amino acids. Trimming shortened V by 0 bases and J by 7 bases, and 16 bases separated the two germline ends. The germline V gene has CDR1 GTSNPN and CDR2 SVGIG (reference sequence).

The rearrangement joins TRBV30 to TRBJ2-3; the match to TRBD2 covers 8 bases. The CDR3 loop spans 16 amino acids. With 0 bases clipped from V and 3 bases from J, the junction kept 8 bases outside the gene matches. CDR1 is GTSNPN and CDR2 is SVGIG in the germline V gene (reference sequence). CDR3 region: CAWSVFAGGKTDTQYF. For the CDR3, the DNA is TGTGCCTGGAGTGTGTTCGCGGGGGGTAAGACAGATACGCAGTATTTT.

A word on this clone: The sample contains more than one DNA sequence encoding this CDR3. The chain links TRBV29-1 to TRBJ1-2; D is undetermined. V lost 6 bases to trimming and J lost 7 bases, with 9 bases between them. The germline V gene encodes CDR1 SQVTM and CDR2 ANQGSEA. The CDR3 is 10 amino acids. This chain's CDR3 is CSVGLGGYTF. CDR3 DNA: TGCAGCGTGGGCCTTGGTGGCTACACCTTC. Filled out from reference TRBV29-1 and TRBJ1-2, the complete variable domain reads SAVISQKPSRDICQRGTSLTIQCQVDSQVTMMFWYRQQPGQSLTLIATANQGSEATYESGFVIDKFPISRPNLTFSTLTVSNMSPEDSSIYLCSVGLGGYTFGSGTRLTVV.

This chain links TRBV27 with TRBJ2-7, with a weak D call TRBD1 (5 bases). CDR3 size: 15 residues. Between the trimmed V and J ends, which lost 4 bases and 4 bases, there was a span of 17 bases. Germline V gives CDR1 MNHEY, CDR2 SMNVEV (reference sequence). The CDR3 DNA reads TGTGCCAGCAGTTCCCCGACAGACTCTAAATACGAGCAGTACTTC. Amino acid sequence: CASSSPTDSKYEQYF.

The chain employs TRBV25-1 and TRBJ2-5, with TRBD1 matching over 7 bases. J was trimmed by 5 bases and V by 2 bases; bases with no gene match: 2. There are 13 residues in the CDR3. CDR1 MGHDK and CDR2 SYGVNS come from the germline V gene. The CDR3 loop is CASSETGVETQYF. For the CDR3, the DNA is TGTGCCAGCAGTGAAACAGGGGTGGAGACCCAGTACTTC.

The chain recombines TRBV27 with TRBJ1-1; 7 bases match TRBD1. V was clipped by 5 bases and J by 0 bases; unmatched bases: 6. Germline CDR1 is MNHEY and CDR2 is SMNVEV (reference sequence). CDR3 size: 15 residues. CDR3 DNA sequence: TGTGCCAGCAGTCCACCGGACAGGCTGAACACTGAAGCTTTCTTT. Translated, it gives CASSPPDRLNTEAFF.

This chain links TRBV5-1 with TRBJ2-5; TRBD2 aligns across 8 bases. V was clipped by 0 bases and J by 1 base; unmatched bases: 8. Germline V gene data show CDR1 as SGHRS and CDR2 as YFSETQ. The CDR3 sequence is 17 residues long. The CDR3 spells CASSLGDIAGPQETQYF. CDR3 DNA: TGCGCCAGCAGCTTGGGGGATATAGCGGGACCCCAAGAGACCCAGTACTTC.

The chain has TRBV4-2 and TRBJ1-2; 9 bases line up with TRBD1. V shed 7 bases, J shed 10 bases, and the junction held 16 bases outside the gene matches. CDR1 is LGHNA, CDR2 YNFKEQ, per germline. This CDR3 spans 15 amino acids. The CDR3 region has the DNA TGTGCCAGCAACCCGGGACAGGGAATGAATATGGACTACACCTTC. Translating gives CASNPGQGMNMDYTF.

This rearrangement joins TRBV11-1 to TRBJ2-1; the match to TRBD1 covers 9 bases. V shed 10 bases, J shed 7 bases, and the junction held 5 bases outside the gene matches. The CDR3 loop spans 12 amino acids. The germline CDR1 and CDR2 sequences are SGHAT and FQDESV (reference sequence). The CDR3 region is CATLQGANEQFF. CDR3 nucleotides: TGTGCCACGCTACAGGGGGCGAATGAGCAGTTCTTC.

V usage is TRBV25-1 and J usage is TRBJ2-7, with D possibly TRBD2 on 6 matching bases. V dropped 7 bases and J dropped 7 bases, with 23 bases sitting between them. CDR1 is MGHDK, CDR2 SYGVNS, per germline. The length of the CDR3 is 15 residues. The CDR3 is CASKSWGGGMGEQYF. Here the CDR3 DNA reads TGTGCCAGCAAAAGTTGGGGCGGCGGGATGGGGGAGCAGTACTTC.

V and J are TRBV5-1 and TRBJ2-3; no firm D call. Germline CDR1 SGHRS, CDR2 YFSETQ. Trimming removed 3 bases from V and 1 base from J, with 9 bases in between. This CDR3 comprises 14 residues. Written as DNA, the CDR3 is TGCGCCAGCAGCTCGGCTTTTGGCACAGATACGCAGTATTTT. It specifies CASSSAFGTDTQYF.

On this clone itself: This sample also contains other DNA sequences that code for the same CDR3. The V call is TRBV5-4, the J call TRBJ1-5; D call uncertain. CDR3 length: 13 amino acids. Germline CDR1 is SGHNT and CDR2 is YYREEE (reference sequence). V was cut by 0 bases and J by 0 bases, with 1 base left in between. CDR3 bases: TGTGCCAGCAGCTTGGATAGCAATCAGCCCCAGCATTTT. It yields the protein CASSLDSNQPQHF.